The 5 T cell receptor beta chains reported below all come from one sample, sequenced in a study of CD8+CD57+ T cells in acquired aplastic anemia (dated by TCRdb to between 2018 and 2020). TCRdb shows the sequencer as Illumina HiSeq 2000. Genomic DNA was used as template for profiling of TCR beta VDJ combinations and CDR3 sequences. The raw public reads went through TCRdb reprocessing: fastp at Q25, MiXCR clone calling, in-frame beta chains kept. Under each unique CDR3 protein, matching rows form one entry showing the most common genes and DNA. For this sample there are 190,000 or so distinct CDR3 sequences; roughly 57% appear just once. Of the sample, about 29% is held by the ten largest clones. Sequenced material: sorted CD4+, CD8+, or CD8+CD57+ T cells (not recorded which) from PBMCs. These receptors all come from a human donor in good health.

The chain couples TRBV9 to TRBJ2-1; no reliable D call. V was pared by 2 bases and J by 6 bases, with 15 bases between. The CDR3 extends over 15 amino acids. Germline CDR1 is SGDLS and CDR2 is YYNGEE. The CDR3 reads CASSVGSLVGNEQFF. The CDR3, as DNA: TGTGCCAGCAGCGTCGGAAGCCTCGTGGGCAATGAGCAGTTCTTC.

The chain has TRBV7-2 and TRBJ1-1; D is unresolved. There are 17 residues in the CDR3. CDR1 is SGHTA, CDR2 FQGNSA, per germline. V was clipped by 4 bases and J by 0 bases, with 18 bases between them. Here the CDR3 DNA reads TGTGCCAGCAGCTATTTGCGGGGTCTCGCCATGAACACTGAAGCTTTCTTT. Amino acid sequence: CASSYLRGLAMNTEAFF.

The chain combines TRBV9 with TRBJ1-1; no clear D. Germline assignment: CDR1 SGDLS and CDR2 YYNGEE. The ends were cut back, 4 bases at V and 4 bases at J, with 8 bases in the middle. This CDR3 region has 12 residues. CDR3 DNA: TGTGCCAGCAGCCATTCCCTCACTGAAGCTTTCTTT. Protein sequence: CASSHSLTEAFF.

The chain's CDR3 is CASSPSGSGGETQYF. CDR3 nucleotides: TGCGCCAGCAGCCCTAGCGGGAGTGGGGGCGAGACCCAGTACTTC. The J gene is TRBJ2-5, the V gene TRBV10-2; 10 positions agree with TRBD2. V shed 6 bases and J 5 bases; nucleotides not matched to a gene: 9. Looked up from germline, CDR1 is WSHSY and CDR2 is SAAADI. CDR3 length: 15 residues.

A few counts support this clonotype. The rearrangement links TRBV7-6 to TRBJ2-1; 11 positions match TRBD2. From germline, CDR1 is SGHVS and CDR2 FNYEAQ. The CDR3 consists of 18 residues. V lost 2 bases to trimming and J lost 0 bases; unmatched junction nucleotides: 6. In nucleotides, the CDR3 is TGTGCCAGCAGCTTACCTAGCGGGGGGTCGAGCTCCTACAATGAGCAGTTCTTC. The encoded protein is CASSLPSGGSSSYNEQFF.